A selection of T cell receptor beta chains follows, all from one sample in a study of blood T cell repertoires in COVID-19. The repertoire was sequenced with immunoSEQ multiplex PCR; TCRdb's copy has only in-frame clones and lacks some. The profile shows 30,000 to 40,000 clones, 88% of them singletons. Sequenced material: peripheral blood. These TCRs come from a human donor in a cohort sampled during active COVID-19. Each CDR3 is given with its conserved first and last residue. Fields, in order: clone size, D gene, V gene, J gene, CDR3 DNA, CDR3 protein. D genes are given only for firm matches. A clone size is listed for some rows: how often the clone was seen (once, few, many), or a class if it is expanded.

abundance: .; d_gene: .; v_gene: TRBV5-6; j_gene: TRBJ1-3; CDR3nt: TGTGCCAGCAGCTTTACATCAGGAAACACCATATATTTT; CDR3aa: CASSFTSGNTIYF
abundance: .; d_gene: .; v_gene: TRBV2; j_gene: TRBJ2-7; CDR3nt: TGTGCCAGCAGTGAAGCCGGGGGTGAGCAGTACTTC; CDR3aa: CASSEAGGEQYF
abundance: .; d_gene: .; v_gene: TRBV11-2; j_gene: TRBJ2-1; CDR3nt: TGTGCCAGCAGCCCCTCTTGGGAGTCCAATGAGCAGTTCTTC; CDR3aa: CASSPSWESNEQFF
abundance: .; d_gene: TRBD1; v_gene: TRBV2; j_gene: TRBJ2-7; CDR3nt: TGTGCCAGCAGGAGTGCCGGACAGGGCAACGAGCAGTACTTC; CDR3aa: CASRSAGQGNEQYF
abundance: .; d_gene: TRBD1; v_gene: TRBV10-1; j_gene: TRBJ1-2; CDR3nt: TGCGCCAGCAGTGACCACACCGGGACAGGGCTCTATGGCTACACCTTC; CDR3aa: CASSDHTGTGLYGYTF
abundance: .; d_gene: .; v_gene: TRBV20-1; j_gene: TRBJ2-7; CDR3nt: TGCAGTGCTACCCTCTCCTACGAGCAGTACTTC; CDR3aa: CSATLSYEQYF
abundance: .; d_gene: .; v_gene: TRBV7-9; j_gene: TRBJ2-1; CDR3nt: TGTGCCAGCAGCTTAGTAGGGGCCAATGAGCAGTTCTTC; CDR3aa: CASSLVGANEQFF
abundance: once; d_gene: .; v_gene: TRBV28; j_gene: TRBJ1-5; CDR3nt: TGTGCCAGCAGTTTTTATAGCAATCAGCCCCAGCATTTT; CDR3aa: CASSFYSNQPQHF
abundance: .; d_gene: TRBD2; v_gene: TRBV19; j_gene: TRBJ2-1; CDR3nt: TGTGCCAGTAGAGTAGCGGGGGGGTTCAATGAGCAGTTCTTC; CDR3aa: CASRVAGGFNEQFF
abundance: .; d_gene: TRBD1; v_gene: TRBV5-6; j_gene: TRBJ1-1; CDR3nt: TGTGCCAGCAGCTTGGGTGTACAGGGGAGCACTGAAGCTTTCTTT; CDR3aa: CASSLGVQGSTEAFF
abundance: .; d_gene: .; v_gene: TRBV20-1; j_gene: TRBJ1-1; CDR3nt: TGCAGTGCCAGCGGGGGGACTGAAGCTTTCTTT; CDR3aa: CSASGGTEAFF
abundance: .; d_gene: TRBD2; v_gene: TRBV19; j_gene: TRBJ2-5; CDR3nt: TGTGCCAGTAGAAGCACTAGCGGGGGGGTCCGGGAGACCCAGTACTTC; CDR3aa: CASRSTSGGVRETQYF
abundance: .; d_gene: TRBD2; v_gene: TRBV19; j_gene: TRBJ2-1; CDR3nt: TGTGCCAGTAGTAGGGACTCGATAGCGGGGGCCTACAATGAGCAGTTCTTC; CDR3aa: CASSRDSIAGAYNEQFF
abundance: .; d_gene: .; v_gene: TRBV5-1; j_gene: TRBJ2-1; CDR3nt: TGCGCCAGCAGCTTAGGCGGGGGCGCGGGGGATGAGCAGTTCTTC; CDR3aa: CASSLGGGAGDEQFF
abundance: .; d_gene: TRBD2; v_gene: TRBV11-2; j_gene: TRBJ2-1; CDR3nt: TGTGCCAGCAGCCGGACTAGCGGGGGATACAATGAGCAGTTCTTC; CDR3aa: CASSRTSGGYNEQFF
abundance: .; d_gene: .; v_gene: TRBV28; j_gene: TRBJ1-2; CDR3nt: TGTGCCAGCAGTGATGGAGGGGTGAACTATGGCTACACCTTC; CDR3aa: CASSDGGVNYGYTF
abundance: .; d_gene: .; v_gene: TRBV4-1; j_gene: TRBJ1-2; CDR3nt: TGCGCCAGCTCCGGGTGGGGCAACTATGGCTACACCTTC; CDR3aa: CASSGWGNYGYTF
abundance: .; d_gene: .; v_gene: TRBV27; j_gene: TRBJ2-1; CDR3nt: TGTGCCAGCAGTCCCCAAGGAGGGGAGCAGTTCTTC; CDR3aa: CASSPQGGEQFF
abundance: few; d_gene: .; v_gene: TRBV5-4; j_gene: TRBJ2-7; CDR3nt: TGTGCCAGCAGCCCAGGGGGGTACGAGCAGTACTTC; CDR3aa: CASSPGGYEQYF
abundance: .; d_gene: .; v_gene: TRBV2; j_gene: TRBJ1-1; CDR3nt: TGTGCCAGCAGTGAGGTCAGTCAGGTCCCTGAAGCTTTCTTT; CDR3aa: CASSEVSQVPEAFF
abundance: .; d_gene: .; v_gene: TRBV19; j_gene: TRBJ1-5; CDR3nt: TGTGCCACAACCCAGGGGAATCAGCCCCAGCATTTT; CDR3aa: CATTQGNQPQHF
abundance: .; d_gene: .; v_gene: TRBV10-3; j_gene: TRBJ1-3; CDR3nt: TGTGCCATCAGTGTGGGGGGCTCTGGAAACACCATATATTTT; CDR3aa: CAISVGGSGNTIYF
abundance: .; d_gene: TRBD1; v_gene: TRBV5-4; j_gene: TRBJ2-7; CDR3nt: TGTGCCAGCAAGACTCCCGGGACAGGGGATGGTGAGCAGTACTTC; CDR3aa: CASKTPGTGDGEQYF
abundance: .; d_gene: TRBD2; v_gene: TRBV18; j_gene: TRBJ2-5; CDR3nt: TGTGCCAGCTCACGGACTAGCGGGGGGGAGACCCAGTACTTC; CDR3aa: CASSRTSGGETQYF
abundance: .; d_gene: TRBD2; v_gene: TRBV27; j_gene: TRBJ2-7; CDR3nt: TGTGCCAGCAGTCCCCGGGCGGGGGGCTACGAGCAGTACTTC; CDR3aa: CASSPRAGGYEQYF
abundance: .; d_gene: TRBD1; v_gene: TRBV19; j_gene: TRBJ1-2; CDR3nt: TGTGCCAGAACTCCGCAGGGGGTCGATGGCTACACCTTC; CDR3aa: CARTPQGVDGYTF
abundance: .; d_gene: TRBD1; v_gene: TRBV13; j_gene: TRBJ2-1; CDR3nt: TGTGCCAGCAGGCCGACAGGGCAAAATGAGCAGTTCTTC; CDR3aa: CASRPTGQNEQFF
abundance: medium-sized; d_gene: .; v_gene: TRBV27; j_gene: TRBJ2-7; CDR3nt: TGTGCCAGCAGTTTATCATCCGGGTTCGACGAGCAGTACTTC; CDR3aa: CASSLSSGFDEQYF
abundance: .; d_gene: .; v_gene: TRBV3-1/TRBV3-2; j_gene: TRBJ1-2; CDR3nt: TGTGCCAGCAGCCCGCGGGGGGACGGAGGCTATGGCTACACCTTC; CDR3aa: CASSPRGDGGYGYTF
abundance: .; d_gene: .; v_gene: TRBV27; j_gene: TRBJ2-7; CDR3nt: TGTGCCAGCAGTTTTGGCAGGTCCCTCTACGAGCAGTACTTC; CDR3aa: CASSFGRSLYEQYF
abundance: .; d_gene: .; v_gene: TRBV18; j_gene: TRBJ1-1; CDR3nt: TGTGCCAGCTCACCAAGGCGATCGGAGCAGGGAGCTTTCTTT; CDR3aa: CASSPRRSEQGAFF
abundance: .; d_gene: .; v_gene: TRBV28; j_gene: TRBJ2-7; CDR3nt: TGTGCCAGCAGCCCCGGGACAACTTACGAGCAGTACTTC; CDR3aa: CASSPGTTYEQYF
abundance: .; d_gene: .; v_gene: TRBV6-1; j_gene: TRBJ2-1; CDR3nt: TGTGCCAGCAGTGAAGCCTCAGGTGGCACAGGGAGAAACAATGAGCAGTTCTTC; CDR3aa: CASSEASGGTGRNNEQFF
abundance: .; d_gene: .; v_gene: TRBV27; j_gene: TRBJ2-5; CDR3nt: TGTGCCAGCAGTCCTATGGGTGGGGGGGAGACCCAGTACTTC; CDR3aa: CASSPMGGGETQYF
abundance: .; d_gene: TRBD2; v_gene: TRBV7-9; j_gene: TRBJ2-5; CDR3nt: TGTGCCAGCAGCCCCGCAGCGGGGGGGTACCAAGAGACCCAGTACTTC; CDR3aa: CASSPAAGGYQETQYF
abundance: .; d_gene: TRBD1; v_gene: TRBV16; j_gene: TRBJ1-5; CDR3nt: TGTGCCAGCAGCCACACAGGGACAGACCGTAGCAATCAGCCCCAGCATTTT; CDR3aa: CASSHTGTDRSNQPQHF
abundance: .; d_gene: .; v_gene: TRBV6-5; j_gene: TRBJ2-7; CDR3nt: TGTGCCAGCAGTTACGGCGGGGCATTCTACGAGCAGTACTTC; CDR3aa: CASSYGGAFYEQYF
abundance: .; d_gene: TRBD2; v_gene: TRBV3-1/TRBV3-2; j_gene: TRBJ2-1; CDR3nt: TGTGCCAGCAGCTCACTAGCGGGGAACAATGAGCAGTTCTTC; CDR3aa: CASSSLAGNNEQFF
abundance: .; d_gene: TRBD1; v_gene: TRBV3-1/TRBV3-2; j_gene: TRBJ1-2; CDR3nt: TGTGCCAGCAGCCTTAAGCAGGGGGAGGGCTACACCTTC; CDR3aa: CASSLKQGEGYTF
abundance: few; d_gene: .; v_gene: TRBV3-1/TRBV3-2; j_gene: TRBJ2-1; CDR3nt: TGTGCCAGCAGCCCCCCGGCGGGGCCCTCCTACAATGAGCAGTTCTTC; CDR3aa: CASSPPAGPSYNEQFF
abundance: once; d_gene: .; v_gene: TRBV6-5; j_gene: TRBJ2-1; CDR3nt: TGTGCCAGCAGGTTCCCTAGCTCCTACAATGAGCAGTTCTTC; CDR3aa: CASRFPSSYNEQFF
abundance: .; d_gene: TRBD2; v_gene: TRBV27; j_gene: TRBJ2-1; CDR3nt: TGTGCCAGCAGTTTACCGGGGGGGCCCAATGAGCAGTTCTTC; CDR3aa: CASSLPGGPNEQFF
abundance: .; d_gene: TRBD1; v_gene: TRBV7-6; j_gene: TRBJ1-1; CDR3nt: TGTGCCAGCAGCTTAGCGACCAGGGGGATGAACACTGAAGCTTTCTTT; CDR3aa: CASSLATRGMNTEAFF
abundance: .; d_gene: .; v_gene: TRBV5-1; j_gene: TRBJ1-5; CDR3nt: TGCGCCAGCAGCTTAGCCGGAGGTAATCAGCCCCAGCATTTT; CDR3aa: CASSLAGGNQPQHF